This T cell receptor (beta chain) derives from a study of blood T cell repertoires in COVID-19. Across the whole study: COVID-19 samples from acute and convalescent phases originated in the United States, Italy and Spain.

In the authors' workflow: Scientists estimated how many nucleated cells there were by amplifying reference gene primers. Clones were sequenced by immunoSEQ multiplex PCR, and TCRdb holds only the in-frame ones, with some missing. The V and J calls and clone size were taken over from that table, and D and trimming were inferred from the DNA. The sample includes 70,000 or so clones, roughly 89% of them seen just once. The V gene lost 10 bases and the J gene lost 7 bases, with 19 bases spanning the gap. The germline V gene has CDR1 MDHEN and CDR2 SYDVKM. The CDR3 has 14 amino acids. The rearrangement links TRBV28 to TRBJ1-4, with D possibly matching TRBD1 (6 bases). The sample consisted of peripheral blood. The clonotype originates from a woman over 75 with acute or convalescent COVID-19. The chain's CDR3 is CATGGGGRLEKLFF. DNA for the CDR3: TGTGCCACCGGTGGCGGGGGGCGGCTTGAAAAACTGTTTTTT.